The source of this T cell receptor (beta chain) is a study of CD8+CD57+ T cells in acquired aplastic anemia. Study-level information: DNA from sorted CD4+ and CD8+ cells averaged roughly 3.2 ug. Healthy donors averaged roughly 11 million reads for CD4+ cells. Study findings and constraints: The study identified roughly 29 CD8+ CDR3 sequences shared by patients and controls.

The CDR3 is made up of 13 amino acids. Trimming stripped 6 bases from V and 4 bases from J, with 11 bases between. Germline V lookup: CDR1 MNHEY, CDR2 SMNVEV (reference sequence). Template material for TCR beta VDJ and CDR3 profiling consisted of genomic DNA. TCRdb independently ran MiXCR on the reads; one entry per CDR3 protein. The profile covers about 130,000 distinct CDR3 sequences, with around two fifths appearing a single time and 8% to 8.5% taken by the ten largest. With regard to this clonotype: Its specificity is unknown.

V usage is TRBV27 and J usage is TRBJ2-3; D unclear. This receptor was identified in a human donor in good health, serving as a control. Sequenced sample: sorted CD4+, CD8+, or CD8+CD57+ T cells (not recorded which) from PBMCs. CDR3 region: CASRAYVPDTQYF. In DNA, the CDR3 is TGTGCCAGCAGGGCCTACGTCCCAGATACGCAGTATTTT.